These 27 T cell receptor beta chains were all obtained from the same sample, sequenced in a study of T cell clonotyping in hematopoietic cell transplantation (dated by TCRdb to the early 2020s). The sample's time point, from its label and the paper: 30 days after allo-HCT. The library was generated by the immunoSEQ multiplex PCR assay. Sourced from immuneACCESS, this table was stored by TCRdb with only in-frame sequences that have V and J called. A share of the clones is absent; for the studies checked, an unresolved V gene accounts for under half, and the remainder has no known explanation. The sample table records several thousand clones; approximately 94% of these occur just once. The leading ten clones occupy around 1.4% of the sample. The specimen was peripheral blood mononuclear cells, collected 30 days after allogeneic stem cell transplant. The receptors were sampled from a male patient between 55 and 70 years old who had an allogeneic stem cell transplant from an unrelated donor, so T cells may come from the graft donor. Some clones in this sample may be carry-over from other donors' samples.

The chain has TRBV6-1 and TRBJ1-1; tentatively, D is TRBD1 (5 bases). CDR1 and CDR2 from the germline V gene are MNHNS and SASEGT. The CDR3 length is 12 residues. V was trimmed by 4 bases and J by 9 bases, leaving 12 bases between them. Here the CDR3 reads CASSVFPGKAFF. CDR3 DNA sequence: TGTGCCAGCAGTGTTTTCCCAGGGAAAGCTTTCTTT.

This clone was detected once. The chain joins TRBV28 to TRBJ2-7; the D gene is possibly TRBD1 (5 bases). The CDR3 covers 11 residues. Trimming took off 8 bases at V and 4 bases at J, with 9 bases between the two ends. Germline CDR1 reads MDHEN; CDR2 reads SYDVKM. The CDR3 loop is CASAGRYEQYF. CDR3 coding DNA: TGTGCCAGCGCAGGGCGATACGAGCAGTACTTC.

V gene TRBV7-3 combines with J gene TRBJ2-1; 10 nucleotides match TRBD1. J gave up 1 base and V 5 bases, and 5 bases lay outside the gene matches. CDR1 is SGHTA, CDR2 FQGTGA, per germline. This CDR3 is 16 amino acids long. The CDR3 DNA reads as TGTGCCAGCAGCCCCCGGGACAGGGGTTCCTACAATGAGCAGTTCTTC. It encodes CASSPRDRGSYNEQFF.

The gene calls are TRBV4-2 and TRBJ1-1; 8 bases map to TRBD1. J was trimmed by 1 base and V by 3 bases; bases with no gene match: 16. The CDR3 totals 19 residues. CDR1 LGHNA and CDR2 YNFKEQ come from the germline V gene. The chain's CDR3 is CASSQGWGQAGAWNTEAFF. CDR3 nucleotide sequence: TGTGCCAGCAGCCAGGGCTGGGGACAGGCAGGGGCATGGAACACTGAAGCTTTCTTT.

The chain uses TRBV6-1 and TRBJ2-7; 9 bases align to TRBD1. Unmatched junction bases numbered 11, after V lost 4 bases and J lost 4 bases. From germline, CDR1 is MNHNS and CDR2 SASEGT. The CDR3 consists of 16 residues. The CDR3 here is CASSVNSPGQGYEQYF. The DNA for the CDR3 is TGTGCCAGCAGTGTTAATAGCCCGGGACAGGGTTACGAGCAGTACTTC.

The chain links TRBV19 to TRBJ2-1; 11 nucleotides line up with TRBD2. The germline CDR1 and CDR2 sequences are LNHDA and SQIVND (reference sequence). The V and J ends lost 4 bases and 10 bases, in that order; junction bases with no gene match: 9. The CDR3 consists of 15 residues. The CDR3 DNA follows: TGTGCCAGTAGTACCCATAGCGGGGGGGGCCCCGAGCAGTTCTTC. Amino acids: CASSTHSGGGPEQFF.

The chain joins TRBV19 to TRBJ2-5, with 7 positions matching TRBD2. V gave up 1 base and J gave up 5 bases; unmatched junction bases: 7. CDR1 is LNHDA and CDR2 is SQIVND in the germline V gene (reference sequence). This CDR3 spans 15 amino acids. CDR3 sequence reads: CASSIARGTRETQYF. The CDR3 DNA reads as TGTGCCAGTAGTATAGCGCGGGGGACGAGGGAGACCCAGTACTTC.

The V and J genes are TRBV6-1 and TRBJ1-4; D unresolved. The germline V gene encodes CDR1 MNHNS and CDR2 SASEGT. The CDR3 length is 15 residues. The V end lost 1 base, the J end lost 3 bases, and 9 bases lay between the germline ends. The CDR3 protein is CASSEVGFSNEKLFF. In DNA, the CDR3 is TGTGCCAGCAGTGAAGTGGGGTTCTCTAATGAAAAACTGTTTTTT.

V usage is TRBV6-1 and J usage is TRBJ2-2; 8 positions match TRBD2. CDR1 is MNHNS, CDR2 SASEGT, per germline. Germline trimming cut 4 bases from V and 6 bases from J; bases unmatched to any gene: 10. The CDR3 is made up of 16 amino acids. The CDR3 DNA follows: TGTGCCAGCAGTGGATCGGGGGGGATCGTGGCCGGGGAGCTGTTTTTT. Encoded protein: CASSGSGGIVAGELFF.

The gene calls are TRBV5-8 and TRBJ1-1, with no clear D. In germline, CDR1 is SGHTS, CDR2 YDEGEE. The CDR3 consists of 15 residues. The V gene lost 5 bases and the J gene lost 4 bases, with 18 bases spanning the gap. Here the CDR3 DNA reads TGTGCCAGCAGTTCTGAGGACCCCCTGGGCACTGAAGCTTTCTTT. Translation gives CASSSEDPLGTEAFF.

The chain joins TRBV30 to TRBJ1-3; no clear D. The length of the CDR3 is 13 residues. The germline gives CDR1 GTSNPN, CDR2 SVGIG (reference sequence). V was trimmed by 0 bases and J by 1 base, leaving 4 bases between them. This CDR3 reads CAWSVESGNTIYF. CDR3 DNA sequence: TGTGCCTGGAGTGTAGAATCTGGAAACACCATATATTTT.

This clone has just one count. The rearrangement joins TRBV9 to TRBJ2-3; D possibly corresponds to TRBD2 (5 bases). Between the trimmed V and J ends, which lost 4 bases and 2 bases, there was a span of 17 bases. Germline V gene sequence: CDR1 SGDLS, CDR2 YYNGEE. This CDR3 has 16 residues. This CDR3 reads CASSPPPGFYTDTQYF. The CDR3 DNA reads TGTGCCAGCAGCCCCCCCCCGGGGTTCTACACAGATACGCAGTATTTT.

The J gene is TRBJ2-1, the V gene TRBV25-1; no clear D. The CDR3 is 12 residues long. V was clipped by 4 bases and J by 4 bases, with 5 bases between them. Germline CDR1 MGHDK, CDR2 SYGVNS. CDR3 loop: CASSVSYNEQFF. The CDR3 DNA is TGTGCCAGCAGTGTGTCTTACAATGAGCAGTTCTTC.

The CDR3 bases are TGTGCCAGCAGTGGAAGTTCAGGGGGCTTTTCGGATGAGCAGTTCTTC. Translating it yields CASSGSSGGFSDEQFF. V gene TRBV25-1 combines with J gene TRBJ2-1, with TRBD1 matching 8 bases. The CDR3 runs 16 residues. The junction had 13 bases not matched to a gene; V was cut back by 4 bases and J by 8 bases. Germline CDR1 reads MGHDK; CDR2 reads SYGVNS. The whole variable domain, remainder taken from reference TRBV25-1 and TRBJ2-1, is EADIYQTPRYLVIGTGKKITLECSQTMGHDKMYWYQQDPGMELHLIHYSYGVNSTEKGDLSSESTVSRIRTEHFPLTLESARPSHTSQYLCASSGSSGGFSDEQFFGPGTRLTVL.

The J gene is TRBJ1-5, the V gene TRBV15; D unresolved. The CDR3 is 13 residues long. Trimming cost V 1 base and J 6 bases, with 7 bases left between them. The germline gives CDR1 LNHNV, CDR2 YYDKDF (reference sequence). The CDR3 spells CATSRGVGQPQHF. The CDR3 region has the DNA TGTGCCACCAGCAGAGGGGTGGGTCAGCCCCAGCATTTT.

This chain links TRBV28 with TRBJ2-7; TRBD1 matches at 7 bases. Losses at the gene ends were 7 bases for V and 1 base for J; bases not matched to a gene: 10. CDR3 size: 15 residues. Germline CDR1 and CDR2: MDHEN and SYDVKM. The CDR3 loop is CASTLTGAGSYEQYF. DNA for the CDR3: TGTGCCAGCACCCTAACAGGGGCTGGATCCTACGAGCAGTACTTC.

The rearrangement joins TRBV28 to TRBJ1-3; no clear D gene. This CDR3 spans 15 amino acids. V was shortened by 3 bases and J by 0 bases, with 9 bases between the two germline ends. Looked up from germline, CDR1 is MDHEN and CDR2 is SYDVKM. The CDR3 protein is CASSFRLPSGNTIYF. Here the CDR3 DNA reads TGTGCCAGCAGTTTCAGGCTCCCCTCTGGAAACACCATATATTTT.

The V call is TRBV28, the J call TRBJ1-1; D unresolved. The germline V gene has CDR1 MDHEN and CDR2 SYDVKM. The length of the CDR3 is 13 residues. V gave up 8 bases and J gave up 1 base, with 11 bases separating them. Here the CDR3 DNA reads TGTGCCAGCTCGAGGTACAGGAACACTGAAGCTTTCTTT. Its protein product is CASSRYRNTEAFF.

V gene TRBV28 combines with J gene TRBJ1-3, with a tentative D call TRBD1 (6 bases). CDR3 length: 15 residues. Deletions cut 3 bases from V and 3 bases from J, with 12 bases between. The V gene's germline CDR1 is MDHEN and CDR2 SYDVKM. The CDR3: CASSFTGAGGNTIYF. The CDR3 coding sequence is TGTGCCAGCAGTTTTACGGGGGCCGGTGGAAACACCATATATTTT. Variable domain in full (rest from reference TRBV28 and TRBJ1-3): DVKVTQSSRYLVKRTGEKVFLECVQDMDHENMFWYRQDPGLGLRLIYFSYDVKMKEKGDIPEGYSVSREKKERFSLILESASTNQTSMYLCASSFTGAGGNTIYFGEGSWLTVV.

The CDR3 reads CASSPAPGQTPLWEQYF. CDR3 DNA sequence: TGCGCCAGCAGTCCGGCACCGGGACAGACACCCCTATGGGAGCAGTACTTC. The rearrangement links TRBV5-1 to TRBJ2-7, with 7 bases aligning to TRBD1. Germline-derived CDR1 and CDR2 are SGHRS and YFSETQ. The junction had 21 bases not matched to a gene; V was cut back by 5 bases and J by 7 bases. CDR3 length equals 17 residues.

The chain uses TRBV6-5 and TRBJ1-4; possible D gene TRBD1, 6 bases. The V end lost 3 bases, the J end lost 4 bases, and 12 bases lay between the germline ends. Germline CDR1 MNHEY, CDR2 SVGAGI. The CDR3 is 15 amino acids. The CDR3 sequence is CASSYSHRDNEKLFF. DNA for the CDR3: TGTGCCAGCAGTTATTCGCACAGGGATAATGAAAAACTGTTTTTT.

The gene calls are TRBV11-3 and TRBJ2-3; D may be TRBD2 (6 bases). The ends were cut back, 4 bases at V and 5 bases at J, with 13 bases in the middle. The CDR3 is made up of 14 amino acids. Looked up from germline, CDR1 is SGHNT and CDR2 is YENEEA. The CDR3 sequence: CASSYGSSRDTQYF. In nucleotides, the CDR3 is TGTGCCAGCAGCTACGGGAGTTCCAGAGATACGCAGTATTTT.

The chain joins TRBV14 to TRBJ1-1; D not resolved. This CDR3 comprises 14 residues. Germline loops: CDR1 SGHDN, CDR2 FVKESK. The ends were cut back, 3 bases at V and 6 bases at J, with 14 bases in the middle. The CDR3 region is CASSHSLVPPEAFF. The CDR3 DNA is TGTGCCAGCAGCCATAGCCTAGTTCCCCCTGAAGCTTTCTTT.

This rearrangement joins TRBV30 to TRBJ2-4; 7 bases fit TRBD1. J was trimmed by 1 base and V by 3 bases; bases with no gene match: 9. CDR3 length: 16 residues. The germline gives CDR1 GTSNPN, CDR2 SVGIG (reference sequence). CDR3 coding DNA: TGTGCCTGGAGCCGACAGGGACCTTCGGCCAAAAACATTCAGTACTTC. Translating it yields CAWSRQGPSAKNIQYF. The whole variable domain, filled in from reference TRBV30 and TRBJ2-4, reads SQTIHQWPATLVQPVGSPLSLECTVEGTSNPNLYWYRQAAGRGLQLLFYSVGIGQISSEVPQNLSASRPQDRQFILSSKKLLLSDSGFYLCAWSRQGPSAKNIQYFGAGTRLSVL.

The chain employs TRBV25-1 and TRBJ1-2; no clear D. The germline V gene encodes CDR1 MGHDK and CDR2 SYGVNS. Trimming pared 7 bases from V and 4 bases from J, leaving 13 bases between. The CDR3 has 13 amino acids. In DNA, the CDR3 is TGTGCCAGCATTTCCGAGGGAGCCTATGGCTACACCTTC. As protein: CASISEGAYGYTF.

The gene calls are TRBV5-8 and TRBJ2-5; D possibly matches TRBD1 or TRBD2 (5 bases each). V shed 1 base and J shed 5 bases, with 15 bases lying between them. In germline, CDR1 is SGHTS, CDR2 YDEGEE. This CDR3 has 15 amino acids. This CDR3 is CASSLQRGRLETQYF. In nucleotides, the CDR3 is TGTGCCAGCAGCTTGCAGAGGGGTAGGTTGGAGACCCAGTACTTC.

CDR3 bases: TGCGCCAGCAGCCGCCTGTTGGGCTCTGGGGCCAACGTCCTGACTTTC. Residues: CASSRLLGSGANVLTF. The chain employs TRBV4-3 and TRBJ2-6; D unclear. From germline, CDR1 is LGHNA and CDR2 YSLEER. Trimming took off 4 bases at V and 0 bases at J, with 10 bases between the two ends. This CDR3 comprises 16 residues.